Below, one T cell receptor (beta chain) is given with its context. Its antigen is currently unknown. These data come from a study of shared clonotypes between healthy human individuals. Germline CDR1 reads SNHLY; CDR2 reads FYNNEI. V gave up 7 bases and J gave up 1 base, with 16 bases separating them. This CDR3 is 15 amino acids long. The study, taken as a whole, reports: It was only blood that was sampled, and tissue repertoires likely differ. A handful of donors held around 5% of naive CD4 clonotypes in common. Compared with memory subsets, naive subsets generally had larger estimated richness.

Generated by immunoSEQ multiplex PCR, the TCRdb table keeps only in-frame clones and is missing some. This sample yields a few hundred thousand clones, of which more than 75% are seen a single time; roughly 16% belongs to the top ten. The rearrangement links TRBV2 to TRBJ2-5, with D maybe TRBD2 (6 bases). The sequence was collected from a man younger than 35 in good health. Sequencing was performed on memory CD8+ T cells sorted from blood. Specified subset: CD45RO+ cells pooled with CCR7-negative TemRA cells. This CDR3 reads CASMGRPALQETQYF. In DNA, the CDR3 is TGTGCCAGCATGGGGAGGCCGGCGCTCCAAGAGACCCAGTACTTC.